This TCR beta chain was retrieved from a study of CD8+ T cells in alopecia areata. Concerning this clone: What it binds is unknown.

Investigators isolated RNA and reverse transcribed it into cDNA to act as the sequencing template. Profiling relied on immunoSEQ multiplex PCR, and the TCRdb table lists in-frame clones only, not all of them. In the table there are 100,000 to 150,000 clones, around 50% of which are singletons. CDR1 and CDR2 from the germline V gene are SGHRS and YFSETQ. V was pared by 1 base and J by 5 bases, with 10 bases between. This CDR3 is 13 amino acids long. The study's findings and limits: The study found higher clonality in lesional than normal scalp, especially in alopecia totalis/universalis.

Alopecia areata patients gave lesional scalp punch biopsies and peripheral blood samples. Sorted out of PBMCs were CD4+ T cells and CD8+ T cells. The source of this sequence is a human donor with alopecia areata. Sequencing was performed on NKG2D-low CD8+ T cells sorted from blood. V usage is TRBV5-1 and J usage is TRBJ2-7; possible D gene TRBD2, 6 bases. Here the CDR3 DNA reads TGCGCCAGCAGCTTGACAGGAGGGAACGAGCAGTACTTC. Protein: CASSLTGGNEQYF.